The sequence of this T cell receptor beta chain was determined in a study of blood T cell repertoires in COVID-19. Whole-study context: COVID-19 samples collected from the United States, Italy and Spain covered acute and convalescent phases. PBMCs, B-cell-depleted T cells, or T cells were the source of the cDNA or gDNA that made up the material.

Sequencing used immunoSEQ multiplex PCR; TCRdb keeps in-frame clones, though not all of them. The data contain 490,000 or so clones, about 85% of them singletons. The CDR3 extends over 14 amino acids. Germline V gives CDR1 MGHDK, CDR2 SYGVNS. V shed 4 bases and J 2 bases; nucleotides not matched to a gene: 4. The TCR originated in a woman aged 60-75 years who had recovered from COVID-19. The J gene is TRBJ2-7, the V gene TRBV25-1, with TRBD1 matching over 8 bases. Material: PBMCs or T cells enriched from blood (not recorded which). DNA of the CDR3: TGTGCCAGCAGTGCCGGGACAGGTCCCTACGAGCAGTACGTC. Its protein is CASSAGTGPYEQYV.